The source of this T cell receptor (beta chain) is a study of vaccination and CD4 T cells after COVID-19. Study information: SARS-CoV-2, HCoV-NL63, HCoV-OC43 and HCoV-229E supplied the overlapping spike peptides used to stimulate cells. Overall study findings and caveats: Median roughly 90% of reactive clones detected in convalescent patients emerged only post-vaccination.

Cultured CD4+ T-cell DNA underwent Oncomine TCR Beta short-read sequencing. TCRdb independently ran MiXCR on the PCR reads; one entry per CDR3 protein. This table has some 11,000 distinct CDR3 sequences, around 47% appearing once. To note about this clonotype: What it binds is not known.

Treatment denoted: roughly 11-day PBMC culture with coronavirus spike peptide pools or control peptides (ViraFEST assay). Following expansion of antigen-specific T cells with peptide pools, ViraFEST then sequenced TCRs. The germline gives CDR1 LNHDA, CDR2 SQIVND (reference sequence). The CDR3 is made up of 16 amino acids. The J segment lost 2 bases and the V segment lost 6 bases, leaving 8 bases of the junction unmatched. The rearrangement joins TRBV19 to TRBJ2-1; 9 positions match TRBD2. The specimen sequenced was CD4+ T cells from blood, cultured in vitro. The TCR was taken from a human donor who had recovered from COVID-19. This CDR3 reads CASRETGGGAYNEQFF. Written as DNA, the CDR3 is TGTGCCAGTAGGGAGACGGGCGGGGGGGCCTACAATGAGCAGTTCTTC. The full variable domain, its missing parts supplied by reference TRBV19 and TRBJ2-1, is DGGITQSPKYLFRKEGQNVTLSCEQNLNHDAMYWYRQDPGQGLRLIYYSQIVNDFQKGDIAEGYSVSREKKESFPLTVTSAQKNPTAFYLCASRETGGGAYNEQFFGPGTRLTVL.